These T cell receptor beta chains were read from a single sample in a study of shared clonotypes between healthy human individuals. The table came from immunoSEQ multiplex PCR; TCRdb's copy has only in-frame clones and leaves some out. The sample yields some 2 million clones, approximately 94% seen once. The specimen was naive CD8+ T cells sorted from blood. These receptors came from a man between 18 and 29 years old in good health. Each CDR3 is given with its conserved first and last residue. The D gene is left open where the match is weak. Rows may omit the clone size; those that give it use once, few, many or a size class.

TRBV27	few	.	TRBJ1-5	CASSLGVPGPQHF	TGTGCCAGCAGTTTGGGAGTCCCGGGGCCCCAGCATTTT
TRBV9	.	TRBD2	TRBJ2-7	CASSTGLADYEQYF	TGTGCCAGCAGCACGGGACTAGCGGACTACGAGCAGTACTTC
TRBV6-1	.	TRBD2	TRBJ2-3	CASSELAGAVDTQYF	TGTGCCAGCAGCGAGCTAGCGGGAGCGGTAGATACGCAGTATTTT
TRBV5-1	once	TRBD2	TRBJ2-1	CASSFPGASGSVTYNEQFF	TGCGCCAGCAGCTTCCCTGGGGCTAGCGGGAGTGTTACCTACAATGAGCAGTTCTTC
TRBV7-9	.	.	TRBJ1-3	CASSPQSEVAPGNTIYF	TGTGCCAGCAGCCCCCAAAGCGAAGTGGCACCTGGAAACACCATATATTTT
TRBV9	.	.	TRBJ1-5	CASSVSGVFQPQHF	TGTGCCAGCAGCGTATCTGGCGTTTTTCAGCCCCAGCATTTT
TRBV7-9	.	.	TRBJ1-2	CASSSSTGTYGYTF	TGTGCCAGCAGCTCCTCCACAGGAACATATGGCTACACCTTC
TRBV6-1	.	TRBD1	TRBJ2-7	CASSAGTETYEQYF	TGTGCCAGCAGTGCCGGGACAGAAACCTACGAGCAGTACTTC
TRBV5-1	.	.	TRBJ2-7	CASSLGGILNEQYF	TGCGCCAGCAGCTTGGGGGGGATCCTTAACGAGCAGTACTTC
TRBV6-5	.	.	TRBJ1-2	CASSWDGGGYTF	TGTGCCAGCAGTTGGGACGGAGGTGGCTACACCTTC
TRBV13	.	TRBD2	TRBJ2-7	CASSQGLAGHYEQYF	TGTGCCAGCAGCCAGGGACTAGCGGGACACTACGAGCAGTACTTC
TRBV7-6	.	.	TRBJ2-7	CASSLDLAGRFTYEQYF	TGTGCCAGCAGCTTAGATCTGGCAGGTCGATTCACCTACGAGCAGTACTTC
TRBV19	.	TRBD1	TRBJ1-2	CASSIPGQGASGYTF	TGTGCCAGTAGTATACCGGGACAGGGAGCGTCTGGCTACACCTTC
TRBV13	.	.	TRBJ2-3	CASSRDSPELGTQYF	TGTGCCAGCAGCCGGGACTCCCCAGAATTGGGTACGCAGTATTTT
TRBV6-1	.	.	TRBJ2-1	CASSEGVVGYEQFF	TGTGCCAGCAGTGAAGGTGTTGTGGGCTATGAGCAGTTCTTC
TRBV28	.	TRBD2	TRBJ2-1	CASRSAGETYNEQFF	TGTGCCAGCAGATCAGCGGGAGAGACGTACAATGAGCAGTTCTTC
TRBV27	.	TRBD2	TRBJ2-5	CARTSGSAETQYF	TGTGCCCGCACTAGCGGGAGTGCTGAGACCCAGTACTTC
TRBV7-9	.	TRBD2	TRBJ2-5	CASTLYSGAETQYF	TGTGCCAGCACCCTTTATAGCGGGGCAGAGACCCAGTACTTC
TRBV6-1	.	TRBD1	TRBJ1-5	CASSEIGQGNQPQHF	TGTGCCAGCAGTGAAATCGGACAGGGCAATCAGCCCCAGCATTTT
TRBV15	.	.	TRBJ2-7	CATSRDQAASYEQYF	TGTGCCACCAGCAGAGATCAGGCGGCCTCCTACGAGCAGTACTTC
TRBV9	few	.	TRBJ1-5	CASSAGQANQPQHF	TGTGCCAGCAGCGCGGGTCAGGCGAATCAGCCCCAGCATTTT
TRBV4-3	.	.	TRBJ1-5	CASSQEFGSNQPQHF	TGCGCCAGCAGCCAAGAGTTCGGTAGCAATCAGCCCCAGCATTTT
TRBV5-4	.	TRBD1	TRBJ2-7	CASSDRGLSYEQYF	TGTGCCAGCTCAGACAGGGGGTTATCCTACGAGCAGTACTTC
TRBV27	.	TRBD2	TRBJ2-7	CASSPRTSGGEQYF	TGTGCCAGCAGTCCCCGGACTAGCGGGGGCGAGCAGTACTTC
TRBV7-9	.	.	TRBJ2-7	CASSLDVSQTYEQYF	TGTGCCAGCAGCTTAGACGTCAGTCAAACCTACGAGCAGTACTTC
TRBV27	.	TRBD1	TRBJ1-1	CASHNGQGANTEAFF	TGTGCCAGCCATAACGGACAGGGGGCGAACACTGAAGCTTTCTTT
TRBV2	.	.	TRBJ1-1	CASNWNGLNTEAFF	TGTGCCAGCAATTGGAACGGGTTGAACACTGAAGCTTTCTTT
TRBV25-1	.	TRBD2	TRBJ2-3	CASSDMAGGITDTQYF	TGTGCCAGCAGTGACATGGCGGGGGGAATCACAGATACGCAGTATTTT
TRBV6-5	.	.	TRBJ2-1	CASSYSRGSEQFF	TGTGCCAGCAGTTACTCCCGGGGGAGTGAGCAGTTCTTC
TRBV5-1	.	TRBD2	TRBJ2-2	CASSLLTGGRTGELFF	TGCGCCAGCAGCCTGCTGACGGGGGGACGCACCGGGGAGCTGTTTTTT
TRBV7-9	.	.	TRBJ1-1	CASSLLEGPEAFF	TGTGCCAGCAGCCTGCTAGAGGGTCCTGAAGCTTTCTTT
TRBV29-1	.	.	TRBJ1-1	CSAGSDEIEAFF	TGCAGCGCGGGATCGGACGAGATTGAAGCTTTCTTT
TRBV7-6	.	TRBD1	TRBJ1-1	CASSARQGGNTEAFF	TGTGCCAGCAGCGCCCGACAGGGAGGGAACACTGAAGCTTTCTTT
TRBV27	.	TRBD1	TRBJ1-2	CASSTLAGGDGYTF	TGTGCCAGCAGCACCCTAGCAGGGGGCGATGGCTACACCTTC
TRBV10-3	.	.	TRBJ1-1	CAISNPATGNTEAFF	TGTGCCATCTCTAATCCCGCGACAGGGAACACTGAAGCTTTCTTT
TRBV25-1	.	.	TRBJ2-3	CASSERTPGTADTQYF	TGTGCCAGCAGTGAAAGGACTCCGGGTACGGCTGATACGCAGTATTTT
TRBV4-1	.	.	TRBJ2-3	CASSQDGGSGWDTQYF	TGCGCCAGCAGCCAAGATGGGGGGAGCGGGTGGGATACGCAGTATTTT
TRBV6-5	.	.	TRBJ1-4	CASGLEGSNEKLFF	TGTGCCAGCGGACTCGAGGGTTCTAATGAAAAACTGTTTTTT
TRBV6-6	.	.	TRBJ2-3	CASSYYSQGTDTQYF	TGTGCCAGCAGTTACTACAGTCAAGGAACAGATACGCAGTATTTT
TRBV11-2	few	.	TRBJ1-2	CASSSLEGADGYTF	TGTGCCAGCAGCTCTCTTGAGGGCGCGGATGGCTACACCTTC
TRBV5-6	.	.	TRBJ2-7	CASRSAGVSYYEQYF	TGTGCCAGCAGATCCGCAGGGGTCAGTTACTACGAGCAGTACTTC